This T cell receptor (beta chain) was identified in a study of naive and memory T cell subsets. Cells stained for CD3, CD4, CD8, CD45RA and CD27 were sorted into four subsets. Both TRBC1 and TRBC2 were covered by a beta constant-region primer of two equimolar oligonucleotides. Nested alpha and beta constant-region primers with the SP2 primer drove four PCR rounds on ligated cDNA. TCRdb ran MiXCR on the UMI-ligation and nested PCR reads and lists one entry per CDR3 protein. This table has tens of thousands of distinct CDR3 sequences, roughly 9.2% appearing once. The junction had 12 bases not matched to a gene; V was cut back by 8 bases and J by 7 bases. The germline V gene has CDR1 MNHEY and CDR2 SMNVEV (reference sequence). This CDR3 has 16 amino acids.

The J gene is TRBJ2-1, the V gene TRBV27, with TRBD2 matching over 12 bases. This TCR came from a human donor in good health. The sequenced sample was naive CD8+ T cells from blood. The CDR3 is CASRFLAGGPGNEQFF. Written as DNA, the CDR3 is TGTGCCAGCCGGTTCCTAGCGGGAGGGCCGGGAAATGAGCAGTTCTTC.